Listed below are T cell receptor beta chains from one sample, sequenced in a study of blood T cell repertoires in COVID-19. This table comes from immunoSEQ multiplex PCR, and its TCRdb copy is limited to in-frame clones, with some not included. The sample has 120,000 to 150,000 clones, 65% to 85% seen once; the top ten hold 8.6%. What was sequenced was peripheral blood. The receptors here all came from a man in his fifties with active or convalescent COVID-19. The CDR3 runs from the conserved cysteine through the conserved F or W. The D gene is left open where the match is weak. The size of a clone is reported for some rows only, either as once, few or many, or as a class for expanded clones.

j_gene | abundance | len | v_gene | d_gene | CDR3aa | CDR3nt
TRBJ1-4 | . | 15 | TRBV5-1 | . | CASSRDGGPNEKLFF | TGCGCCAGCAGCCGCGACGGGGGGCCTAATGAAAAACTGTTTTTT
TRBJ2-5 | . | 15 | TRBV28 | TRBD2 | CASRTGGRTRETQYF | TGTGCCAGCAGGACGGGAGGCCGTACGCGGGAGACCCAGTACTTC
TRBJ2-1 | . | 13 | TRBV4-1 | TRBD2 | CASSQGLLSEQFF | TGCGCCAGCAGCCAGGGACTACTAAGTGAGCAGTTCTTC
TRBJ1-3 | . | 14 | TRBV21-1 | . | CASTNLSSGNTIYF | TGTGCCAGCACCAACCTCAGCTCTGGAAACACCATATATTTT
TRBJ2-3 | few | 15 | TRBV4-1 | . | CASSLSSWGTDTQYF | TGCGCCAGCAGCCTCTCTAGTTGGGGCACAGATACGCAGTATTTT
TRBJ1-5 | . | 15 | TRBV24-1 | TRBD1 | CATSTGGYGSQPQHF | TGTGCCACCAGCACAGGGGGCTACGGGAGTCAGCCCCAGCATTTT
TRBJ1-4 | . | 14 | TRBV18 | . | CASSLFGTNEKLFF | TGTGCCAGCTCCCTCTTCGGAACTAATGAAAAACTGTTTTTT
TRBJ1-6 | . | 16 | TRBV2 | . | CASSEARGLYNSPLHF | TGTGCCAGCAGTGAAGCCAGGGGTTTATATAATTCACCCCTCCACTTT
TRBJ2-6 | many | 16 | TRBV18 | . | CASSGNPGSGANVLTF | TGTGCCAGCTCAGGCAACCCCGGGAGTGGGGCCAACGTCCTGACTTTC
TRBJ1-4 | . | 16 | TRBV28 | . | CASSFQRGAGDEKLFF | TGTGCCAGCAGTTTCCAGAGGGGGGCGGGGGATGAAAAACTGTTTTTT
TRBJ1-2 | . | 15 | TRBV29-1 | TRBD1 | CSVEGRQGANYGYTF | TGCAGCGTTGAAGGGAGGCAGGGGGCAAACTATGGCTACACCTTC
TRBJ1-2 | . | 14 | TRBV9 | TRBD1 | CASGGPGGFDGYTF | TGTGCCAGCGGAGGACCAGGGGGCTTTGATGGCTACACCTTC
TRBJ2-1 | . | 16 | TRBV5-4 | TRBD2 | CASSGPGLASYNEQFF | TGTGCCAGCAGCGGCCCGGGACTAGCGAGTTACAATGAGCAGTTCTTC
TRBJ1-1 | few | 12 | TRBV6-5 | TRBD1 | CASTTGGTEAFF | TGTGCCAGCACTACAGGGGGCACTGAAGCTTTCTTT
TRBJ2-5 | . | 14 | TRBV3-1/TRBV3-2 | TRBD2 | CASSQVRGRETQYF | TGTGCCAGCAGCCAAGTTCGCGGGAGAGAGACCCAGTACTTC
TRBJ2-7 | . | 14 | TRBV5-1 | . | CASSLIQSADEQYF | TGCGCCAGCAGCCTTATCCAGTCAGCGGACGAGCAGTACTTC
TRBJ2-3 | . | 16 | TRBV27 | TRBD2 | CASSSTGAGGTDTQYF | TGTGCCAGCAGTTCCACTGGAGCGGGAGGCACAGATACGCAGTATTTT
TRBJ1-1 | . | 13 | TRBV7-9 | . | CASISPRNTEAFF | TGTGCCAGCATCTCACCCAGGAACACTGAAGCTTTCTTT
TRBJ2-1 | . | 15 | TRBV13 | TRBD1 | CASSSRQGNLNEQFF | TGTGCCAGCAGCTCCCGACAGGGAAATCTCAATGAGCAGTTCTTC
TRBJ1-5 | . | 19 | TRBV27 | TRBD1 | CASSSARTGIAYSNQPQHF | TGTGCCAGCAGTTCGGCCCGGACAGGGATCGCATATAGCAATCAGCCCCAGCATTTT
TRBJ1-2 | . | 15 | TRBV6-5 | . | CASSRNGQLSYGYTF | TGTGCCAGCAGCCGAAATGGACAGCTCTCTTATGGCTACACCTTC
TRBJ2-7 | . | 13 | TRBV10-3 | . | CAISAAGVDKQYF | TGTGCCATCAGTGCCGCAGGGGTGGACAAGCAGTACTTC
TRBJ1-4 | . | 12 | TRBV30 | . | CAWGPRGEKLFF | TGTGCCTGGGGACCCCGAGGTGAAAAACTGTTTTTT
TRBJ2-1 | . | 11 | TRBV18 | . | CASSPAEGQFF | TGTGCCAGCTCACCGGCAGAGGGGCAGTTCTTC
TRBJ1-2 | . | 13 | TRBV6-5 | . | CASSTRRTYGYTF | TGTGCCAGCAGTACCCGACGGACATATGGCTACACCTTC
TRBJ1-1 | few | 13 | TRBV28 | . | CASSLTGNTEAFF | TGTGCCAGCAGTTTAACGGGGAACACTGAAGCTTTCTTT
TRBJ1-3 | . | 14 | TRBV29-1 | . | CSVEGGPSGNTIYF | TGCAGCGTTGAAGGGGGCCCCTCTGGAAACACCATATATTTT
TRBJ2-5 | few | 15 | TRBV14 | . | CASSPSVAEVETQYF | TGTGCCAGCAGCCCCTCTGTGGCGGAGGTGGAGACCCAGTACTTC
TRBJ1-5 | once | 13 | TRBV19 | . | CASTAASNQPQHF | TGTGCCAGTACGGCGGCTAGCAATCAGCCCCAGCATTTT
TRBJ1-5 | . | 15 | TRBV2 | . | CASSEVRTGNQPQHF | TGTGCCAGCAGTGAAGTCCGGACAGGCAATCAGCCCCAGCATTTT
TRBJ2-3 | . | 14 | TRBV7-6 | TRBD1 | CASSAGQGHLSQYF | TGTGCCAGCAGCGCGGGACAGGGGCACCTGTCACAGTATTTT
TRBJ2-5 | . | 13 | TRBV6-5 | . | CASSYRGGETQYF | TGTGCCAGCAGTTACAGGGGAGGTGAGACCCAGTACTTC
TRBJ2-5 | once | 15 | TRBV5-1 | TRBD1 | CASSWGDRAQETQYF | TGCGCCAGCAGCTGGGGGGACAGGGCCCAAGAGACCCAGTACTTC
TRBJ2-7 | . | 16 | TRBV6-6 | TRBD1 | CASSYSTGQGTYEQYF | TGTGCCAGCAGTTACTCTACGGGACAGGGAACCTACGAGCAGTACTTC
TRBJ2-7 | . | 14 | TRBV6-2/TRBV6-3 | TRBD1 | CASSKGQGAGEQYF | TGTGCCAGCAGCAAAGGACAGGGGGCTGGCGAGCAGTACTTC
TRBJ1-1 | once | 14 | TRBV2 | TRBD1 | CASSADRGLSEAFF | TGTGCCAGCAGTGCGGACAGGGGGCTGTCGGAAGCTTTCTTT
TRBJ1-2 | . | 16 | TRBV9 | . | CASSVGEGRIDYGYTF | TGTGCCAGCAGCGTAGGTGAGGGGAGGATAGACTATGGCTACACCTTC
TRBJ2-5 | . | 14 | TRBV24-1 | . | CATSGPGDQETQYF | TGTGCCACCAGTGGCCCAGGCGACCAAGAGACCCAGTACTTC
TRBJ2-2 | . | 16 | TRBV7-3 | TRBD2 | CASSLGLAGSSGELFF | TGTGCCAGCAGCTTGGGATTAGCGGGGAGTTCCGGGGAGCTGTTTTTT
TRBJ2-3 | . | 12 | TRBV14 | . | CASSRGADTQYF | TGTGCCAGCAGCCGCGGGGCAGATACGCAGTATTTT
TRBJ2-5 | . | 15 | TRBV9 | . | CASSVGAGQQETQYF | TGTGCCAGCAGCGTAGGGGCGGGCCAACAAGAGACCCAGTACTTC
TRBJ2-3 | . | 16 | TRBV5-1 | TRBD1 | CASTLSGTGGPDTQYF | TGCGCCAGCACCCTATCCGGGACAGGTGGTCCAGATACGCAGTATTTT
TRBJ1-3 | . | 15 | TRBV27 | . | CASRSSGVSGNTIYF | TGTGCCAGCAGATCCTCAGGGGTTTCTGGAAACACCATATATTTT
TRBJ1-5 | . | 13 | TRBV6-5 | TRBD1 | CASSPGGGQPQHF | TGTGCCAGCAGCCCAGGGGGCGGGCAGCCCCAGCATTTT
TRBJ1-5 | . | 15 | TRBV28 | . | CASSPDTRGNQPQHF | TGTGCCAGCAGTCCGGACACGAGAGGCAATCAGCCCCAGCATTTT
TRBJ2-3 | . | 18 | TRBV7-9 | TRBD2 | CASRLGTSGRASTDTQYF | TGTGCCAGCAGGCTGGGGACTAGCGGGAGGGCTAGCACAGATACGCAGTATTTT
TRBJ2-7 | . | 13 | TRBV7-2 | . | CASSLGTTYEQYF | TGTGCCAGCAGCTTGGGGACAACCTACGAGCAGTACTTC
TRBJ2-7 | . | 13 | TRBV11-2 | TRBD2 | CASSSRTSGGIYF | TGTGCCAGCAGCTCCCGAACTAGCGGGGGTATATACTTC